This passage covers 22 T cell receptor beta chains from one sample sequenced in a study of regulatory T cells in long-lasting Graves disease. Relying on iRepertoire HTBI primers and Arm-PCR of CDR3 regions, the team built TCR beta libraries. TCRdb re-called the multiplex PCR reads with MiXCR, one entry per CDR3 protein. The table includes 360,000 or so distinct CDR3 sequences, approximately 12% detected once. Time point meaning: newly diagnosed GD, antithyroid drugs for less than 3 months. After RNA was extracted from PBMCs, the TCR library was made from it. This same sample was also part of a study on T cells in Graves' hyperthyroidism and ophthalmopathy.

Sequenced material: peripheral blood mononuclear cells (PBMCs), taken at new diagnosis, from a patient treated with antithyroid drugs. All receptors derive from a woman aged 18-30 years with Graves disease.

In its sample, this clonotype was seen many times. CDR3 sequence: CASSFLAGKSRSTDTQYF. CDR3 sequence (DNA): TGTGCCAGCAGTTTCTTAGCGGGCAAATCCCGTAGCACAGATACGCAGTATTTT. The V and J genes are TRBV7-2 and TRBJ2-3; 7 bases fit TRBD2. V lost 6 bases to trimming and J lost 0 bases; unmatched junction nucleotides: 15. The CDR3 has 18 residues. Germline values: CDR1 SGHTA, CDR2 FQGNSA.

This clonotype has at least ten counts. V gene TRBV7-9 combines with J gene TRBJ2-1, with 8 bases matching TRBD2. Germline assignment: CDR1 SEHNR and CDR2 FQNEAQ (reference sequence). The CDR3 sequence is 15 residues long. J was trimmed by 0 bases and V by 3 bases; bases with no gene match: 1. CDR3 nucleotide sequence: TGTGCCAGCAGCTTCCTAGCGGGCTCCTACAATGAGCAGTTCTTC. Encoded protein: CASSFLAGSYNEQFF.

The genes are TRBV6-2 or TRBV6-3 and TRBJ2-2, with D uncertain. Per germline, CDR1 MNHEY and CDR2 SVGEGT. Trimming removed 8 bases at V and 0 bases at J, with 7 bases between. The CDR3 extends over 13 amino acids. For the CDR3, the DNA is TGTGCCAGCGGACGGGCGAACACCGGGGAGCTGTTTTTT. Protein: CASGRANTGELFF.

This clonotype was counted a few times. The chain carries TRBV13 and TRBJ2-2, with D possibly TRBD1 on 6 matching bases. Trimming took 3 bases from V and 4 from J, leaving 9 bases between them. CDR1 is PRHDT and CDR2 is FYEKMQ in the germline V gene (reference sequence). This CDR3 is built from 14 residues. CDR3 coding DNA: TGTGCCAGCAGCTTCCCAGGGGCCACCGGGGAGCTGTTTTTT. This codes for CASSFPGATGELFF.

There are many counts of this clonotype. The CDR3 DNA reads TGTGCCAGCAGCCAAGATCGGAGCTCACGTAGGGATTCACCCCTCCACTTT. Amino acids: CASSQDRSSRRDSPLHF. The chain uses TRBV14 and TRBJ1-6; no reliable D call. The germline V gene has CDR1 SGHDN and CDR2 FVKESK. The CDR3 covers 17 residues. V was shortened by 0 bases and J by 8 bases, with 17 bases between the two germline ends.

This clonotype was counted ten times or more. The DNA for the CDR3 is TGTGCCAGCAGTCCGGGAGCGGGAGAGTACGAGCAGTACTTC. Translating gives CASSPGAGEYEQYF. This rearrangement joins TRBV12-3 or TRBV12-4 to TRBJ2-7; 8 positions match TRBD2. The ends lost 5 bases at V and 4 bases at J; junction bases unmatched: 7. This CDR3 region has 14 residues.

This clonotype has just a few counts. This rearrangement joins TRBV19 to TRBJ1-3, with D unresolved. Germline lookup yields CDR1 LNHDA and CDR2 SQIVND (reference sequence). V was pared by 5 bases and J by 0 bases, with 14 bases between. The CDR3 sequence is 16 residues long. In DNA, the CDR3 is TGTGCCAGTAGTGCGCGTAACGCCCGCTCTGGAAACACCATATATTTT. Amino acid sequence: CASSARNARSGNTIYF.

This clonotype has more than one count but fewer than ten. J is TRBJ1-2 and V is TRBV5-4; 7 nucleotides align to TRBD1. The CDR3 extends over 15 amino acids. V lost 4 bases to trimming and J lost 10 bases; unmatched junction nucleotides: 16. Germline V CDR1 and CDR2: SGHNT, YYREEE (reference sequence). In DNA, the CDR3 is TGTGCCAGCAGCCTGACCTTCCTCTCAGGGGGAGACTACACCTTC. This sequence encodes CASSLTFLSGGDYTF. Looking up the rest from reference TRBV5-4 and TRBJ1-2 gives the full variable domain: ETGVTQSPTHLIKTRGQQVTLRCSSQSGHNTVSWYQQALGQGPQFIFQYYREEENGRGNFPPRFSGLQFPNYSSELNVNALELDDSALYLCASSLTFLSGGDYTFGSGTRLTVV.

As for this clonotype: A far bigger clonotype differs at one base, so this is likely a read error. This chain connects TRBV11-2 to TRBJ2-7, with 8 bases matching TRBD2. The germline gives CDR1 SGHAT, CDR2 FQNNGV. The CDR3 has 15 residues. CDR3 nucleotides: TGTGCCGGCAGCTTAGTAGACGGGAGGGCCTACGAGCAGTACTTC. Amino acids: CAGSLVDGRAYEQYF.

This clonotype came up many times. The CDR3 sequence is CASSARLGLVGQETQYF. The CDR3 DNA sequence: TGTGCCAGCAGTGCACGACTCGGACTAGTTGGACAAGAGACCCAGTACTTC. This sequence joins TRBV28 and TRBJ2-1; 7 bases are shared with TRBD2. The end of the DNA aligns better with TRBJ2-5, so the J call may be wrong. From germline, CDR1 is MDHEN and CDR2 SYDVKM. The CDR3 runs to 17 residues.

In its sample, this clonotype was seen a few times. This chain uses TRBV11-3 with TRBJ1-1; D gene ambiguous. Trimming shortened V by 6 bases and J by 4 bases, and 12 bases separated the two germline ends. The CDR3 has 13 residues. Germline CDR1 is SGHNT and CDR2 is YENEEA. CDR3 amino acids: CASSSSEVTEAFF. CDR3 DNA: TGTGCCAGCAGTAGTTCGGAGGTCACTGAAGCTTTCTTT.

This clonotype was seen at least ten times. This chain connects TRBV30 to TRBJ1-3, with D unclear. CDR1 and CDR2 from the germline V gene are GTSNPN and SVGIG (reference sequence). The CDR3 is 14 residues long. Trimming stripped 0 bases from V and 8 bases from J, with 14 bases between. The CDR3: CAWSVWAAWDTIYF. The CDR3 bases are TGTGCCTGGAGTGTATGGGCGGCCTGGGACACCATATATTTT. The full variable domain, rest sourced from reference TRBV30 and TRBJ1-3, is SQTIHQWPATLVQPVGSPLSLECTVEGTSNPNLYWYRQAAGRGLQLLFYSVGIGQISSEVPQNLSASRPQDRQFILSSKKLLLSDSGFYLCAWSVWAAWDTIYFGEGSWLTVV.

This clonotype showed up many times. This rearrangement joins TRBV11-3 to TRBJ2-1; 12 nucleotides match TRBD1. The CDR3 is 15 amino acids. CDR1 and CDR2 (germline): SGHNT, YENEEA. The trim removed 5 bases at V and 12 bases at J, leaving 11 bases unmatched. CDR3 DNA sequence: TGTGCCAGCAGCCCTAGAGGGACAGGGGGCGCTGGGCAGTTCTTC. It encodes CASSPRGTGGAGQFF.

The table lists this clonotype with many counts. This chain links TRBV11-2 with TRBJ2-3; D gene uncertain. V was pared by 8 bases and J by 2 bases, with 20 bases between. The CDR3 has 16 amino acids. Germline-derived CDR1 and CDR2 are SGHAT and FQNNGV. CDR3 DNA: TGTGCCAGCTCCACGTCGGCTCTAGGATACACAGATACGCAGTATTTT. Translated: CASSTSALGYTDTQYF.

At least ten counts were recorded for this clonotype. CDR3 region: CASSPKPGTGEGEQYF. For the CDR3, the DNA is TGTGCCAGCAGCCCAAAACCCGGGACAGGGGAAGGCGAGCAGTACTTC. The rearrangement links TRBV7-9 to TRBJ2-7; TRBD1 matches at 10 bases. In germline, CDR1 is SEHNR, CDR2 FQNEAQ (reference sequence). This CDR3 is built from 16 residues. Unmatched junction bases numbered 13, after V lost 5 bases and J lost 6 bases.

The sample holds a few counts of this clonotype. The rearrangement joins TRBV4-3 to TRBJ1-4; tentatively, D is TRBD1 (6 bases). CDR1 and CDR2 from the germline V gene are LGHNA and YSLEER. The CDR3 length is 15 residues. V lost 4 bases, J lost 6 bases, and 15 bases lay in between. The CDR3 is CASSPSGAYDEKLFF. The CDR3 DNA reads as TGCGCCAGCAGCCCGTCAGGGGCTTATGATGAAAAACTGTTTTTT.

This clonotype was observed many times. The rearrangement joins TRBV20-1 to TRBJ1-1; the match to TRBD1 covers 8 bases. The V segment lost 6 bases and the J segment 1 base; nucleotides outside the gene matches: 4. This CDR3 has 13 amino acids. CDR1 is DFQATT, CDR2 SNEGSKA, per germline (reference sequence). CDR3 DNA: TGCAGTGCGAGGGACAGGCGGAACACTGAAGCTTTCTTT. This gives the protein CSARDRRNTEAFF.

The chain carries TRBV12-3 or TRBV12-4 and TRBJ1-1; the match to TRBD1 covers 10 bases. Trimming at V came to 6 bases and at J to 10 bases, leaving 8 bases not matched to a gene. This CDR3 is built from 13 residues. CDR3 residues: CASSRARDRGAFF. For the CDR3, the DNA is TGTGCCAGCAGCAGAGCGAGGGACAGGGGAGCTTTCTTT.

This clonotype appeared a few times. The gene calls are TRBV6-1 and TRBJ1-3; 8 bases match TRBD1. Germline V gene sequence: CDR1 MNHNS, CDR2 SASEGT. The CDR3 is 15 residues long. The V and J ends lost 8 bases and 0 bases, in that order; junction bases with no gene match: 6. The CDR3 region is CASAGQASSGNTIYF. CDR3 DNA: TGTGCCAGCGCGGGACAGGCGAGCTCTGGAAACACCATATATTTT.

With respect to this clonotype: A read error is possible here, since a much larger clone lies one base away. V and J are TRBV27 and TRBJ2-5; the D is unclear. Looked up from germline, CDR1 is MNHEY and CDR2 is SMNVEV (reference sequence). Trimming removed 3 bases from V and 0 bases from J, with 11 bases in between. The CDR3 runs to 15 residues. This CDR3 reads CASSFITRYQETQYF. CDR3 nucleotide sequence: TGTGCCAGCAGTTTCATCACGCGGTACCAAGAGACCCAGTACTTC.

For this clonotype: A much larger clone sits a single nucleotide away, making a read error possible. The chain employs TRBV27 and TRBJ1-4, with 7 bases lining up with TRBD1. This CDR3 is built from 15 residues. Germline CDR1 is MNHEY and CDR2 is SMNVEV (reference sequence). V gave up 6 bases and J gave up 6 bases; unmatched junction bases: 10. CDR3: CASRGAGTAYEKLFF. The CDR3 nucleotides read TGTGCCAGCAGGGGTGCCGGGACAGCCTATGAAAAACTGTTTTTT.

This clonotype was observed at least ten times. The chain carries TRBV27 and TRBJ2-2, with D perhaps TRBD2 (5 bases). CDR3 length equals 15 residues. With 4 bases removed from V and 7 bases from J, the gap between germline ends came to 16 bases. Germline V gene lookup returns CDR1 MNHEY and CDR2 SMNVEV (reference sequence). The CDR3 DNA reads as TGTGCCAGCAGTTCACTAGAGAGAAAACACGGGGAGCTGTTTTTT. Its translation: CASSSLERKHGELFF.